The clone carrying this TCR beta chain was found a few times. The antigen remains undetermined. The sample originates from a study of T cell responses to AZD1222 COVID-19 vaccine. Study observations and caveats: The study found Spike-specific TCR breadth and depth rose after two AZD1222 doses. The donor cohort was predominantly white British with a female majority, and clonal diversity may have been underestimated. The study identified only five to seven AZD1222 recipients as seropositive at baseline.

Clones were read by immunoSEQ multiplex PCR, and TCRdb kept only the in-frame ones, dropping some. Of 150,000 to 170,000 clones listed, roughly nine tenths are singletons. Sequences were derived from peripheral blood, sampled on day 0 of MenACWY control vaccination. This sequence originates from an adult in good health.

The CDR3 spells CASSLTSGQGWDGYTF. For the CDR3, the DNA is TGTGCCAGCAGCCTGACCTCGGGACAGGGGTGGGATGGCTACACCTTC. The chain is built from TRBV7-2 and TRBJ1-2; 10 nucleotides line up with TRBD1. Germline V gene sequence: CDR1 SGHTA, CDR2 FQGNSA. The CDR3 length is 16 residues. V gave up 5 bases and J gave up 6 bases; unmatched junction bases: 12.